The 7 T cell receptor beta chains below come from one sample, sequenced in a study of T cells after yellow fever vaccination. MiXCR was run by TCRdb on the 5' RACE reads, yielding one entry per CDR3 protein. The table has about 74,000 distinct CDR3 sequences, around 6.5% seen once. Sequences were derived from CD8+ T cells sorted from PBMCs, sampled around 5 days after the first yellow fever vaccination. These receptors were collected from a young man who received the YFV17D yellow fever vaccine.

Comments on this clonotype: The junction differs from germline at one of its ends, possibly a read error. The chain couples TRBV24-1 to TRBJ1-5; 8 nucleotides match TRBD1. The CDR3 loop spans 14 amino acids. CDR1 and CDR2 (germline): KGHDR, SFDVKD. The CDR3 loop is CATSGQGAGQSQHF. DNA for the CDR3: TGTGCCACCAGTGGGCAGGGGGCCGGTCAGTCCCAGCATTTT.

This clonotype was detected only a few times. V usage is TRBV24-1 and J usage is TRBJ2-2; TRBD2 is a possible D gene (6 bases). The CDR3 runs to 15 residues. Germline V gives CDR1 KGHDR, CDR2 SFDVKD. The V end was cut by 9 bases, the J end by 4 bases, with 17 bases between. CDR3 protein: CATEAHTSTTGELFF. Written as DNA, the CDR3 is TGTGCCACCGAGGCCCATACTAGCACCACCGGGGAGCTGTTTTTT.

As regards this clonotype: A read error is possible here, since a much larger clone lies one base away. This chain connects TRBV4-1 to TRBJ2-7; tentatively, D is TRBD2 (6 bases). The V end lost 3 bases, the J end lost 0 bases, and 15 bases lay between the germline ends. Germline V gene sequence: CDR1 MGHRA, CDR2 YSYEKL. The CDR3 spans 16 residues. Here the CDR3 DNA reads TGCGCCAGCAGCCATTTAGCGGTGGTGGGCTCCTACGAGCAGTACTTC. Translation gives CASSHLAVVGSYEQYF.

This clonotype has at least ten counts. The CDR3 DNA is TGCGCCAGCAGCCAAGAAATCGACAGAATAGCAACTAATGAAAAACTGTTTTTT. Translation gives CASSQEIDRIATNEKLFF. The chain recombines TRBV4-3 with TRBJ1-4; D possibly corresponds to TRBD1 (5 bases). Trimming took off 0 bases at V and 0 bases at J, with 14 bases between the two ends. Germline CDR1 reads LGHNA; CDR2 reads YSLEER. The CDR3 runs to 18 residues.

This clonotype came up a few times. The chain is built from TRBV10-3 and TRBJ1-6; D perhaps matches TRBD1 (5 bases). The germline V gene has CDR1 ENHRY and CDR2 SYGVKD. The CDR3 covers 16 residues. Trimming stripped 0 bases from V and 13 bases from J, with 19 bases between. The CDR3 DNA sequence: TGTGCCATCAGTGAGTCAGTCGGGGGGTCTTCCATCCCCCTCCACTTT. Translated, it gives CAISESVGGSSIPLHF.

This clonotype was found many times. This sequence joins TRBV18 and TRBJ2-5; tentatively, D is TRBD2 (5 bases). The CDR3 has 20 residues. V lost 3 bases and J lost 0, with 26 bases in between. CDR1 is KGHSH, CDR2 LQKENI, per germline. DNA of the CDR3: TGTGCCAGCTCACCTCCACCGGGCCGAGGGTTTGTGGGGTACCAAGAGACCCAGTACTTC. Residues: CASSPPPGRGFVGYQETQYF.

This clonotype was seen only a few times. The chain is built from TRBV6-5 and TRBJ1-1, with a tentative D call TRBD1 (6 bases). Germline assignment: CDR1 MNHEY and CDR2 SVGAGI. This CDR3 comprises 18 residues. The V end was cut by 1 base, the J end by 3 bases, with 21 bases between. CDR3 in amino acids: CASSYFDRQGIVDTEAFF. Here the CDR3 DNA reads TGTGCCAGCAGTTACTTTGACAGGCAGGGGATTGTTGACACTGAAGCTTTCTTT.